These 14 T cell receptor beta chains share one sample of origin, sequenced in a study of T cell clonality in common variable immunodeficiency (dated by TCRdb to between 2015 and 2017). Library creation used the immunoSEQ multiplex PCR assay. This is the immuneACCESS table as TCRdb keeps it, with only in-frame sequences that have V and J called. A part of the clones is gone; compared with another copy, unresolved V genes explain less than half, and the rest is unexplained. The table records approximately 60,000 clones for this sample, and not one of them appears only once. Under 0.9% of the sample is in the top ten clones. Sequencing was performed on peripheral blood mononuclear cells. The receptor set was obtained from a person aged 18-70 years in good health.

This clone was counted at least ten times. Coverage ceases 3 residues before the CDR3 finishes, and the germline J gene fills in the end. V usage is TRBV7-3 and J usage is TRBJ1-1; D gene unclear. This CDR3 contains 13 residues. V was trimmed by 2 bases and J by 4 bases, leaving 8 bases between them. Germline lookup yields CDR1 SGHTA and CDR2 FQGTGA. CDR3 sequence reads: CASSLPGSTEAFF. The part of the CDR3 DNA that was read is TGTGCCAGCAGCTTACCAGGAAGCACTGAA.

This clone showed up just a few times. The sequenced fragment ends 3 residues before the CDR3 boundary, so the rest is inferred from the germline J gene. The gene calls are TRBV30 and TRBJ1-2; 9 nucleotides match TRBD1. Germline lookup yields CDR1 GTSNPN and CDR2 SVGIG (reference sequence). This CDR3 contains 13 residues. The CDR3 is CAWTGTGLAPYTF. Incomplete CDR3 DNA: TGTGCCTGGACCGGGACAGGGCTTGCACCC.

This clone was seen many times. The read is 3 residues too short to cover the CDR3 end, so that end is filled in from the germline J gene. The rearrangement uses TRBV18 and TRBJ1-1; weak D call: TRBD1 (5 bases). With 1 base removed from V and 6 bases from J, the gap between germline ends came to 18 bases. The CDR3 sequence is 16 residues long. Per germline, CDR1 KGHSH and CDR2 LQKENI. The CDR3 spells CASSPQTGGGRAEAFF. The sequenced CDR3 bases are TGTGCCAGCTCACCACAAACGGGGGGAGGGCGCGCTGAA.

This clone was seen many times. The observed sequence ends 3 residues before the CDR3 terminus, with the missing tail filled in from the germline J gene. The chain employs TRBV6-1 and TRBJ1-5, with D maybe TRBD1 (5 bases). This CDR3 is built from 14 residues. V was cut by 0 bases and J by 6 bases, with 9 bases left in between. Per the germline V gene, CDR1 is MNHNS and CDR2 is SASEGT. The chain's CDR3 is CASSEAPGSQPQHF. CDR3 DNA (partial): TGTGCCAGCAGTGAAGCGCCAGGGAGTCAGCCC.

Many counts were recorded for this clone. Read sequence stops 3 residues before the CDR3 end, and the germline J gene provides the missing end. The chain is built from TRBV11-2 and TRBJ1-1; D is perhaps TRBD1 (6 bases). V was clipped by 3 bases and J by 2 bases, with 10 bases between them. This CDR3 comprises 14 residues. Germline loops: CDR1 SGHAT, CDR2 FQNNGV. Here the CDR3 reads CASSFGQLNTEAFF. The sequenced CDR3 bases are TGTGCCAGCAGCTTTGGACAGCTCAACACTGAA.

Many counts were recorded for this clone. With the read ending 3 residues before the CDR3 end, the germline J gene is used to fill in that end. The chain recombines TRBV20-1 with TRBJ1-1; TRBD1 is a possible D gene (5 bases). Trimming pared 2 bases from V and 3 bases from J, leaving 10 bases between. Germline V gene lookup returns CDR1 DFQATT and CDR2 SNEGSKA (reference sequence). CDR3 length: 13 residues. CDR3 sequence: CSARQGVDTEAFF. The DNA read from the CDR3 is TGCAGTGCTAGACAGGGTGTCGACACTGAA.

This clone was detected a few times. The read halts 3 residues ahead of the CDR3 end, with the missing end drawn from the germline J gene. The chain employs TRBV30 and TRBJ1-2; no clear D gene. Germline V gene sequence: CDR1 GTSNPN, CDR2 SVGIG (reference sequence). The CDR3 extends over 14 amino acids. The CDR3 reads CAWRLEGPSPDYTF. The sequenced part of the CDR3 DNA is TGTGCCTGGAGGTTGGAAGGGCCATCCCCCGAC.

This clone was counted ten times or more. Read coverage stops 3 residues before the CDR3 terminus; the germline J gene supplies the remainder. Within the sample, other DNA sequences also encode this same CDR3. The chain joins TRBV5-1 to TRBJ2-5; TRBD1 is a possible D gene (7 bases). V lost 2 bases and J 4 bases, leaving 12 bases between the germline ends. CDR1 and CDR2 from the germline V gene are SGHRS and YFSETQ. The CDR3 spans 14 residues. CDR3 residues: CASSFGQEGETQYF. The part of the CDR3 DNA that was read is TGCGCCAGCAGCTTTGGACAGGAGGGAGAGACC.

This clone occurred many times. The CDR3 bases that were read are TGTGCCAGCGGACTAGCTCAAGAGACG. Its translation: CASGLAQET. The CDR3 as a whole reads CASGLAQETQYF. The chain has TRBV2 and TRBJ2-3; 8 bases match TRBD2. The read ends 3 residues shy of where the CDR3 ends; the end is completed using the germline J gene. Per germline, CDR1 SNHLY and CDR2 FYNNEI. The CDR3 length is 12 residues.

This clone has a count of ten or more. Read sequence stops 3 residues before the CDR3 end, and the germline J gene provides the missing end. The rearrangement links TRBV29-1 to TRBJ2-5; 7 bases fit TRBD2. V lost 3 bases, J lost 5 bases, and 9 bases stayed unmatched. Germline CDR1 reads SQVTM; CDR2 reads ANQGSEA. The length of the CDR3 is 14 residues. The sequenced part of the CDR3 DNA is TGCAGCGTTGAGTCTCTAGCGGCGAGCGAGACC. Translated: CSVESLAASET. In full, the CDR3 is CSVESLAASETQYF.

This clone was recorded many times. The observed sequence ends 3 residues before the CDR3 terminus, with the missing tail filled in from the germline J gene. V is TRBV2 and J is TRBJ2-7; 8 bases line up with TRBD2. V was pared by 11 bases and J by 2 bases, with 11 bases of the junction left unmatched. The CDR3 spans 14 residues. Germline V lookup: CDR1 SNHLY, CDR2 FYNNEI. Incomplete CDR3 DNA: TGTGCCGGATCAAAAACGGGACTAGCCTACGAG. Translation gives CAGSKTGLAYE. The entire CDR3 reads CAGSKTGLAYEQYF.

In this sample, this clone turned up many times. The observed sequence ends 3 residues before the CDR3 terminus, with the missing tail filled in from the germline J gene. The chain combines TRBV5-1 with TRBJ2-2; TRBD2 aligns across 9 bases. Trimming took 6 bases from V and 7 from J; bases not matched to a gene: 7. The CDR3 consists of 14 residues. From germline, CDR1 is SGHRS and CDR2 YFSETQ. CDR3 DNA (partial): TGCGCCAGCACCTGGGGTAGCGGGAGCGGGGAG. Translation: CASTWGSGSGE. The whole CDR3 is CASTWGSGSGELFF.

This clone showed up many times. The CDR3 end is not reached by the read, which stops 3 residues before it; the germline J gene fills it in. The genes are TRBV5-1 and TRBJ2-1, with 12 bases lining up with TRBD2. CDR1 SGHRS and CDR2 YFSETQ come from the germline V gene. This CDR3 has 14 amino acids. The junction had 2 bases not matched to a gene; V was cut back by 6 bases and J by 4 bases. The CDR3 is CASKTSGSYNEQFF. The CDR3 bases that were read are TGCGCCAGCAAGACTAGCGGGAGTTACAATGAG.

Ten or more counts support this clone. With the read ending 3 residues before the CDR3 end, the germline J gene is used to fill in that end. V gene TRBV6-2 or TRBV6-3 combines with J gene TRBJ1-3, with D maybe TRBD1 (5 bases). This CDR3 comprises 14 residues. Germline V CDR1 and CDR2: MNHEY, SVGEGT. With 7 bases removed from V and 3 bases from J, the gap between germline ends came to 13 bases. The sequenced CDR3 bases are TGTGCCAGCATTAACAGGCCGATTGGAAACACC. This gives the protein CASINRPIGNT. The whole CDR3 is CASINRPIGNTIYF.